Here is one T cell receptor (beta chain) with its context. Its recognized antigen is unknown. Base qualities are missing; no much larger clone stands one base away. This sample stems from a study of shared clonotypes between healthy human individuals (dated by TCRdb to 2020 to 2021). Notes on the research overall: A couple of women and three men aged 18 to 49 years were included in the cohort. For each donor, three plates each were used for CD4 naive and CD4 memory, two plates were used for CD8 naive, and one plate was used for CD8 memory. To estimate repertoire size and how much clonotypes are shared between individuals, the study performed deep sequencing of blood TCR repertoires from a few healthy adults. Libraries were prepared and TCR repertoires were sequenced by different laboratories using diverse techniques, in order to increase sequencing depth and limit assay-specific biases. Per donor, leukapheresis produced somewhere between about 0.94 and 8.9 billion PBMCs.

TCR CDR3 regions were amplified from genomic DNA by multiplex PCR using the deep immunoSEQ assay. Extracted genomic DNA from each cell subset was spread evenly across all wells of several immunoSEQ 96-well plates, with each plate serving as a replicate. Each replicate PCR for sorted subsets received approximately 200 ng genomic DNA, equal to 28,000 or so T cell genomes. Purified libraries were measured with a Qubit 3.0 fluorometer, size-checked on a Bioanalyzer 2100, and measured again with the KAPA Library Quantification kit. Every immunoSEQ 96-well plate was sequenced on a dedicated single-read 150-cycle Illumina NextSeq 550 flow cell. The authors processed their data as follows. Because the immunoSEQ output held only junctional sequences and lacked quality scores, the filtering could not match the filtering applied to full-length reads. Sequences were annotated with PyIR, a Python wrapper for IgBLAST v1.9, and V/J genes and CDR3 were assigned using IMGT germline references. Any read was removed if the V/J assignment was weak (E-value above 1e-6), the CDR3 was missing, or the read contained stop codons, out-of-frame junctions, or ambiguous translated residues. V3J clonotypes were defined as sequences sharing the same inferred V gene, J gene, and CDR3 amino acid sequence. Percentage overlap between repertoires was calculated by dividing the number of shared unique clonotypes by the size of the smaller repertoire. Three approaches were used to assess repertoire richness: RTK rarefaction, the Chao1 estimator, and Recon v2.1 estimates of unobserved clonotypes. OLGA was used to compute generation probabilities for all TCRbeta clonotypes that the gDNA method yielded from four donors. Held by TCRdb, this immuneACCESS table contains in-frame sequences only and omits some clones. Under half of the omission traces to an unresolved V gene where checked; the cause of the rest is unknown. Clone size and the V and J calls come from that table; the DNA yielded D and trimming. The sample includes about 1 million clones, with about 75% observed a single time. The top ten constitute roughly 1.5% of the sample.

V is cut by 4 bases and J by 6 bases, and the space between the germline ends is 18 bases. From the cysteine through the phenylalanine, the CDR3 covers 15 amino acids. Kept here is only the CDR3 DNA, which spans 45 bases and is read in frame from base 1. The germline V gene gives CDR1 as SGHRS and CDR2 as YFSETQ. Healthy HIV-negative adults with no recently reported acute infections or vaccinations were included as donors. All donors were Caucasian adults living in Nashville, Tennessee, USA. CD4+ T cells were enriched through magnetic negative selection, after which naive cells were positively selected on CD45RA and the remaining negative fraction served as the memory subset. Blood was obtained by leukapheresis, after which PBMCs were separated by Ficoll-Histopaque density gradient centrifugation and cryopreserved in liquid nitrogen vapor phase. Analytical flow cytometry was used to check the purity and quantity of every magnetically sorted T cell population. Genomic DNA was isolated from every sorted fraction and measured by UV absorbance on a Nanodrop 2000c.

On the study overall, not on this receptor specifically: Across a few donors, approximately 4.9% of naive CD4, over 3% of naive CD8, about 2% of memory CD4, and approximately 0.42% of memory CD8 clonotypes were shared. Based on pairwise subsampling, the degree of clonotype sharing among donors was expected to be affected by sequencing depth. Sampling was restricted to blood, and TCR repertoires in tissues likely differ from the TCR repertoires found in blood. Compared with non-shared clonotypes, the clonotypes found in all four sorted-subset donors had higher generation probabilities. Naive subsets generally had larger estimated clonotype richness than memory subsets did. Because the study included a small number of donors, the genetic and exposure-history diversity represented was limited. Incomplete sequencing was indicated by rarefaction of sorted-subset datasets, despite the large sequencing depth.

The V gene is TRBV5-1 and the J gene is TRBJ2-3; the D region possibly corresponds to TRBD2 (5 bases align). Material: memory CD4+ T cells sorted from blood. What the cell subset or site label conveys for this sample: CD45RA-negative fraction. The sequence derives from a man in his late teens or twenties in good health. The nucleotide sequence is TGCGCCAGCAGCCTAGGGAGAATTACCCAGGATACGCAGTATTTT. It specifies CASSLGRITQDTQYF.